These T cell receptor beta chains were read from a single sample in a study of PD-L1 blockade in urothelial cancer. Data came from immunoSEQ multiplex PCR; TCRdb stores just in-frame clones and leaves some out. The table includes about 95,000 clones, nearly 90% detected once. Source: PBMCs, taken around atezolizumab (anti-PD-L1) treatment. Receptors were obtained from a man aged 55 to 69 with urothelial cancer. Each CDR3 is given without its conserved first and last residue. Clone size, where shown, is once, few, many, or a class for clones that have expanded.

J gene,clone size,V gene,CDR3 protein
TRBJ2-3,NA,TRBV9,ASSPSGDTDTQY
TRBJ2-7,NA,TRBV4-3,ASSRSLEGSYEQY
TRBJ1-1,few,TRBV16,ASSLGGRGPIRAEAF
TRBJ2-1,NA,TRBV7-3,ASSTEGLAGGNEQF
TRBJ2-7,few,TRBV2,ASGNSYEQY
TRBJ2-1,NA,TRBV5-1,ASSLDGLAGANEQF
TRBJ2-1,once,TRBV7-9,ASSLAAGGMGEQF
TRBJ2-2,NA,TRBV19,ASSTGAAGELF
TRBJ2-2,NA,TRBV25-1,ASSPGAGELF
TRBJ1-2,NA,TRBV6-5,ASSYLSSPYGYT
TRBJ2-7,NA,TRBV11-2,ASSQGLASFYEQY
TRBJ2-6,NA,TRBV25-1,ASVCGKNGQSRANVLT
TRBJ1-4,NA,TRBV30,AWSRTGSWENEKLF
TRBJ2-1,NA,TRBV7-8,ASSSRAGNYNEQF
TRBJ2-7,NA,TRBV4-2,ASSQGRGLEQY
TRBJ2-2,NA,TRBV6-5,ASSSARRGELF
TRBJ2-3,NA,TRBV4-2,ASSQVRADTQY
TRBJ1-2,few,TRBV10-3,AISTGSTNGYT
TRBJ2-5,once,TRBV7-7,ASSLVKQETQY
TRBJ2-7,NA,TRBV21-1,ASSRGGAGDSYEQY
TRBJ2-2,NA,TRBV6-6,ASSQPEGRTGELF
TRBJ1-2,once,TRBV28,ASSLVQINHGYT
TRBJ1-1,once,TRBV2,ASSGTEMNTEAF
TRBJ2-7,NA,TRBV4-2,ASSQDVAYEQY
TRBJ1-5,NA,TRBV7-2,ASSSTGNNQPQH
TRBJ2-3,NA,TRBV5-1,ASSRLAGDTDTQY
TRBJ2-7,few,TRBV28,ASSLSSYEQY
TRBJ1-2,once,TRBV7-9,ASSLEGRGNYGYT